This T cell receptor beta chain appears in the sequencing data of a study of blood T cell repertoires in COVID-19. V dropped 7 bases and J dropped 5 bases, with 11 bases sitting between them. This CDR3 is built from 12 residues. Germline V gene lookup returns CDR1 SQVTM and CDR2 ANQGSEA. As processed by the authors: Reference gene primer amplification gave estimated nucleated cell counts. Data came from immunoSEQ multiplex PCR; TCRdb stores just in-frame clones and leaves some out. The V and J calls and clone size were taken over from that table, and D and trimming were inferred from the DNA. The repertoire consists of under 70,000 clones, with over 75% occurring once and the leading ten covering 40% to 55%.

The TCR comes from a woman aged 55-70 years with COVID-19, enrolled during active disease. Sequencing input: peripheral blood. The chain recombines TRBV29-1 with TRBJ1-4; tentatively, D is TRBD1 (5 bases). Written as DNA, the CDR3 is TGCAGCGCCAGGGATGTCAATGAAAAACTGTTTTTT. Protein sequence: CSARDVNEKLFF.